This T cell receptor (beta chain) was profiled in a study of T cell repertoires in cytomegalovirus infection. Study observations and caveats: People with CMV and the relevant HLA were identified by cumulative public TCR beta family frequency. Within the response measured ex vivo, HLA-C-restricted CMV-specific TCR beta clonotypes were dominant.

MiXCR, applied by TCRdb to the reads, yields one record per CDR3 protein. This sample has some 700,000 distinct CDR3 sequences, with 35% found just once. V gave up 3 bases and J gave up 3 bases; unmatched junction bases: 9. CDR3 size: 15 residues. CDR1 and CDR2 from the germline V gene are SGHDT and YYEEEE. This clonotype was counted a few times. Its antigen is not identified. Sequencing was performed on PBMCs. The V call is TRBV5-6, the J call TRBJ2-7, with TRBD1 matching 7 bases. This receptor was taken from a human donor in good health (CMV status not recorded). Some clones in this sample may be carry-over from other donors' samples. CDR3 DNA: TGTGCCAGCAGCTCCCCTCTTGACAGGGTCTACGAGCAGTACTTC. Encoded protein: CASSSPLDRVYEQYF.